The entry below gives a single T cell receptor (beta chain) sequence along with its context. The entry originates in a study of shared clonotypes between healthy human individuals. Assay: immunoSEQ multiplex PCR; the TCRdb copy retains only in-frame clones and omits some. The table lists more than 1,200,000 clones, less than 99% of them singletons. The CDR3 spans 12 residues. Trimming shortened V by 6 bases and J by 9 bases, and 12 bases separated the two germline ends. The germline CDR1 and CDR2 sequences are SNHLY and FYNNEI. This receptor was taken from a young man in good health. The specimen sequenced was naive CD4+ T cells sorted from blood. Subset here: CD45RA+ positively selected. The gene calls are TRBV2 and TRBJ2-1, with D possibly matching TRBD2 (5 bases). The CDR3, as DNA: TGTGCCAGCAGAACTAGTCTCGGTGAGCAGTTCTTC. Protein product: CASRTSLGEQFF.